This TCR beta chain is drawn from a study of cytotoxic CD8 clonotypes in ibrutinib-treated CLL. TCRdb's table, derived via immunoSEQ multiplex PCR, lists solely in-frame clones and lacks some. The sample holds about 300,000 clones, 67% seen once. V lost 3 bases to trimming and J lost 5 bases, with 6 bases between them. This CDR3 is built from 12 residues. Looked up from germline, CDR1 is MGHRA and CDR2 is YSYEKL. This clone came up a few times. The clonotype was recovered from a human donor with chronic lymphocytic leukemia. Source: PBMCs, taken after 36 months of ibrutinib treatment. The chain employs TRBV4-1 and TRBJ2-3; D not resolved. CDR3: CASSHIRDTQYF. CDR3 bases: TGCGCCAGCAGCCATATAAGAGATACGCAGTATTTT.